The present T cell receptor (beta chain) was sequenced within a study of T cells in Graves' hyperthyroidism and ophthalmopathy. Study-wide points: Classification by a 13 V-J model distinguished ophthalmopathy from stable hyperthyroidism.

V was clipped by 1 base and J by 2 bases; unmatched bases: 7. CDR3 size: 15 residues. The germline CDR1 and CDR2 sequences are GTSNPN and SVGIG (reference sequence). For this clonotype: As yet, its antigen is unknown.

TCR beta CDR3 region amplification was performed from RNA transcripts. Primed by the HTBI set, a first-round RT-PCR was run on the TCR CDR3. MiXCR was run by TCRdb on the multiplex PCR reads, yielding one entry per CDR3 protein. The top ten hold approximately 60% of the sample, which has under 350,000 distinct CDR3 sequences, over 15% seen once. This rearrangement joins TRBV30 to TRBJ1-1, with 7 bases lining up with TRBD1. Sequencing was carried out using blood. The sequence was obtained from a woman aged 55 to 70 with Graves' ophthalmopathy. The CDR3 reads CAWSGTGTENTEAFF. The CDR3 nucleotides read TGTGCCTGGAGTGGGACCGGGACAGAAAACACTGAAGCTTTCTTT.